This T cell receptor (beta chain) is from a study of blood T cell repertoires in COVID-19. Turning to the study itself: Acute and convalescent COVID-19 specimens originated in the United States, Italy and Spain. T cells, B-cell-depleted T cells, or PBMCs supplied cDNA or gDNA.

With V trimmed by 5 bases and J by 0 bases, 4 bases remained unmatched. The CDR3 has 14 amino acids. Germline CDR1 reads SQVTM; CDR2 reads ANQGSEA. How the authors handled the data: Reference gene primer amplification gave nucleated cell count estimates. Data came from immunoSEQ multiplex PCR; TCRdb stores just in-frame clones and leaves some out. V and J calls and clone size come straight from that table; D and trimming were deduced from the DNA. The sample lists about 59,000 clones, more than 60% occurring once. The chain couples TRBV29-1 to TRBJ1-5; 7 nucleotides match TRBD1. The TCR was taken from a woman aged 50 to 65 with active or convalescent COVID-19. Sequencing was done on a sample of peripheral blood. Written as DNA, the CDR3 is TGCAGCGTTACCAGGGGGAATAGCAATCAGCCCCAGCATTTT. It is translated as CSVTRGNSNQPQHF.